This TCR beta chain was sequenced for a study of early stage breast cancer tumors. Study outcomes and limitations: Tumor and normal breast were distinguished via blood comparison in about 90% of the 16 patients. Compared with adjacent normal breast, tumors showed about 2.5-fold denser, more clonal T cells. Bulk DNA sequencing of unsorted cells missed chain pairing and markers.

Using immunoSEQ multiplex PCR, the repertoire was profiled, and TCRdb retains in-frame clones only, with some absent. The table has 69,000 or so clones, less than 90% seen once. Looked up from germline, CDR1 is MDHEN and CDR2 is SYDVKM. Trimming took 6 bases from V and 2 from J, leaving 17 bases between them. There are 15 residues in the CDR3. Concerning this clone itself: What it binds is not known.

The TCR sequence derives from a person aged 40 to 49 with breast cancer. Sequencing was performed on blood. This chain joins TRBV28 and TRBJ2-7; TRBD2 is a possible D gene (6 bases). The CDR3 nucleotides read TGTGCCAGCAGCACTTATAACGGGGAGGCCTACGAGCAGTACTTC. This gives the protein CASSTYNGEAYEQYF.